The next 3 T cell receptor beta chains were all read from a single sample in a study of T cell responses to AZD1222 COVID-19 vaccine. Libraries were prepared by immunoSEQ multiplex PCR; TCRdb keeps only in-frame clonotypes and omits some of them. In the table there are 140,000 to 150,000 clones, 86% of which are singletons. The starting material was peripheral blood, obtained 28 days after the second AZD1222 dose. The receptors were gathered from an adult who received the AZD1222 COVID-19 vaccine.

The genes are TRBV3-1 (or the pseudogene TRBV3-2) and TRBJ2-5, with D possibly TRBD2 on 6 matching bases. The V gene's germline CDR1 is LGHDT and CDR2 YNNKEL (reference sequence). The CDR3 sequence is 14 residues long. V was cut by 0 bases and J by 5 bases, with 10 bases left in between. In DNA, the CDR3 is TGTGCCAGCAGCCAAGAGGGGCGGGGTGAGACCCAGTACTTC. It encodes CASSQEGRGETQYF.

The chain combines TRBV7-9 with TRBJ1-2, with a weak D call TRBD1 (5 bases). The CDR3 runs 15 residues. Deletions cut 3 bases from V and 4 bases from J, with 15 bases between. Germline V lookup: CDR1 SEHNR, CDR2 FQNEAQ (reference sequence). CDR3 DNA: TGTGCCAGCAGCTTTCACAGGAAAGGTAGCTATGGCTACACCTTC. Its protein product is CASSFHRKGSYGYTF.

CDR3 in amino acids: CASKGATYNSPLHF. As DNA, the CDR3 is TGTGCCAGCAAGGGGGCGACCTATAATTCACCCCTCCACTTT. The V call is TRBV6-5, the J call TRBJ1-6; 7 nucleotides agree with TRBD1. The V segment lost 7 bases and the J segment 2 bases; nucleotides outside the gene matches: 2. The CDR3 covers 14 residues. Germline V gives CDR1 MNHEY, CDR2 SVGAGI.